The clone carrying this T cell receptor beta chain has just a few counts. Its antigen is not identified. The sample originates from a study of cytomegalovirus exposure and HLA in healthy donors. Study background: The Caucasian-associated ancestry cluster held roughly 78% of 300 to 450 genotyped donors.

The PCR was carried out with 60 Vbeta primers and 13 Jbeta primers. Sequencing was performed with immunoSEQ multiplex PCR; in TCRdb, only in-frame clones are kept and a portion is missing. Seen here are about 190,000 clones, 65% to 75% observed once, and the top ten hold more than 4%. Samples came from healthy bone marrow donors. The V gene lost 6 bases and the J gene lost 5 bases, with 10 bases spanning the gap. The germline V gene has CDR1 SNHLY and CDR2 FYNNEI. CDR3 length: 12 residues. Broader study findings: The analysis excluded some indistinguishable V segments, including TRBV6-2 and TRBV6-3.

The V call is TRBV2, the J call TRBJ2-5; tentatively, D is TRBD2 (6 bases). Sequencing was done on a sample of PBMCs. This TCR was recovered from a young man in good health and CMV-seropositive. CDR3 amino acids: CASRGEAETQYF. The CDR3 DNA reads as TGTGCCAGCAGGGGGGAGGCGGAGACCCAGTACTTC.